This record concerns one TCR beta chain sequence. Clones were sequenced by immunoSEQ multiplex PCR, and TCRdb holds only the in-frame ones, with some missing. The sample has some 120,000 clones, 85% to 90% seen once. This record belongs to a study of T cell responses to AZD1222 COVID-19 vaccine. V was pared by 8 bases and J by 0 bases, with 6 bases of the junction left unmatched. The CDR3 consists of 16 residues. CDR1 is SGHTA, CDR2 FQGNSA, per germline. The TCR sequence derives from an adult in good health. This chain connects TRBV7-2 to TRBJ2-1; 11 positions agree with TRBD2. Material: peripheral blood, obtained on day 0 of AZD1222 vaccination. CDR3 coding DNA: TGTGCCAGCGCTAGACTAGCGGGAAGCTCCTACAATGAGCAGTTCTTC. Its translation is CASARLAGSSYNEQFF. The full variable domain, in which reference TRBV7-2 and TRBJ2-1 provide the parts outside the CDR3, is GAGVSQSPSNKVTEKGKDVELRCDPISGHTALYWYRQSLGQGLEFLIYFQGNSAPDKSGLPSDRFSAERTGGSVSTLTIQRTQQEDSAVYLCASARLAGSSYNEQFFGPGTRLTVL.